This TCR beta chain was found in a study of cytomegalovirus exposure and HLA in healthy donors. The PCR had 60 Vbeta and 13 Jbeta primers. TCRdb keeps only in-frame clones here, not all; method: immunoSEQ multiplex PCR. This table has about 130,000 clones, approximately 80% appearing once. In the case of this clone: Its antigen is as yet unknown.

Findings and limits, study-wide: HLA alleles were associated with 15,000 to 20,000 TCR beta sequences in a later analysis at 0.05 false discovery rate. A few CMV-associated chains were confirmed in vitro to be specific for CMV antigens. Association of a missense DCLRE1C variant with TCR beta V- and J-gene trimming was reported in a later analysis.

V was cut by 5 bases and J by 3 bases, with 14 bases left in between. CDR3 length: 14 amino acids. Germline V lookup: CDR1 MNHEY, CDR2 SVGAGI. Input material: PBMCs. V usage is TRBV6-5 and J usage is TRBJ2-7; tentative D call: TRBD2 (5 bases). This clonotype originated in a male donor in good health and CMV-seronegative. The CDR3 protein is CASSHHPGSYEQYF. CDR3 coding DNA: TGTGCCAGCAGTCACCATCCGGGGAGCTACGAGCAGTACTTC.